A single sample gave rise to the 30 T cell receptor beta chains below, sequenced in a study of Graves' ophthalmopathy and Graves' hyperthyroidism. TCR beta CDR3 regions were amplified from RNA transcripts. The library came from an HTBI-primed first-round RT-PCR and a second-round multiplex PCR. TCRdb ran MiXCR on the multiplex PCR reads and lists one entry per CDR3 protein. The table has about 640,000 distinct CDR3 sequences, roughly 39% seen once. The specimen was peripheral blood. All receptors derive from an adult man with Graves' ophthalmopathy.

The DNA for the CDR3 is TGTGCCTGCCGGGACACCAGCCAAGAGACCCAGTACTTC. This gives the protein CACRDTSQETQYF. This chain uses TRBV18 with TRBJ2-5; D might be TRBD1 (6 bases). The CDR3 is 13 amino acids. Trimming took 11 bases from V and 1 from J, leaving 14 bases between them. Germline V CDR1 and CDR2: KGHSH, LQKENI.

This clonotype appeared many times. V is TRBV5-6 and J is TRBJ1-2; TRBD1 might be the D (5 bases). Trimming cost V 3 bases and J 4 bases, with 13 bases left between them. The CDR3 extends over 14 amino acids. CDR1 and CDR2 from the germline V gene are SGHDT and YYEEEE. This chain's CDR3 is CASSSHGASYGYTF. CDR3 DNA sequence: TGTGCCAGCAGCTCCCACGGGGCGAGCTATGGCTACACCTTC.

The chain couples TRBV24-1 to TRBJ1-3; D is unresolved. This CDR3 comprises 14 residues. CDR1 is KGHDR and CDR2 is SFDVKD in the germline V gene. V was trimmed by 4 bases and J by 2 bases, leaving 8 bases between them. CDR3 DNA: TGTGCCACCAGTGACCGACACACTGGAAACACCATATATTTT. Its protein product is CATSDRHTGNTIYF.

In its sample, this clonotype was seen a few times. This chain links TRBV7-7 with TRBJ2-3; 8 positions match TRBD2. The CDR3 contains 16 residues. V lost 5 bases and J lost 2; bases outside the gene matches: 9. In germline, CDR1 is SSHAT, CDR2 FNYEAQ (reference sequence). In DNA, the CDR3 is TGTGCCAGCAGCCCCCTCGGGAGGGGAAACACAGATACGCAGTATTTT. Protein sequence: CASSPLGRGNTDTQYF.

Points on this clonotype: At one end, the junction sequence differs from germline, possibly due to a read error. The chain joins TRBV10-3 to TRBJ1-5; possible D gene TRBD1, 6 bases. Germline lookup yields CDR1 ENHRY and CDR2 SYGVKD. The CDR3 length is 13 residues. The CDR3 DNA is TGTGCCAGCAGTTATCAGGGGATTCAGCCCCAGCATTTT. This sequence encodes CASSYQGIQPQHF.

The table lists this clonotype with many counts. Written as DNA, the CDR3 is TGTGCCAGCAGTTCCTGGACAGGGAGTGGAGCTTTCTTT. This codes for CASSSWTGSGAFF. V is TRBV12-3 or TRBV12-4 and J is TRBJ1-1; 8 bases align to TRBD1. The V segment lost 4 bases and the J segment 10 bases; nucleotides outside the gene matches: 8. The CDR3 extends over 13 amino acids.

With respect to this clonotype: An end of the junction does not agree with germline; a read error may underlie this. V usage is TRBV24-1 and J usage is TRBJ2-7; D is undetermined. The CDR3 has 11 residues. Germline V gene data show CDR1 as KGHDR and CDR2 as SFDVKD. CDR3 sequence: CASSETYERYF. CDR3 coding DNA: TGTGCCAGCAGTGAGACCTACGAGCGGTACTTC.

This clonotype was recorded at least ten times. The chain employs TRBV12-3 or TRBV12-4 and TRBJ2-6; D is tentatively TRBD1 or TRBD2 (5 bases each). With 6 bases removed from V and 0 bases from J, the gap between germline ends came to 9 bases. The CDR3 extends over 15 amino acids. The CDR3 sequence: CASRGRDSGANVLTF. The CDR3 coding sequence is TGTGCCAGCAGGGGACGGGACTCTGGGGCCAACGTCCTGACTTTC.

This clonotype was detected ten times or more. The chain is built from TRBV29-1 and TRBJ2-5; 7 bases match TRBD2. The CDR3 sequence is 15 residues long. The ends lost 4 bases at V and 5 bases at J; junction bases unmatched: 13. CDR1 and CDR2 from the germline V gene are SQVTM and ANQGSEA. The CDR3 sequence is CSVGLTSSAMETQYF. CDR3 DNA sequence: TGCAGCGTTGGCCTGACTAGCAGCGCAATGGAGACCCAGTACTTC.

The chain carries TRBV2 and TRBJ2-7; maybe TRBD2 (6 bases). The CDR3 spans 14 residues. V dropped 6 bases and J dropped 7 bases, with 19 bases sitting between them. Germline CDR1 SNHLY, CDR2 FYNNEI. This CDR3 reads CASRRLGRDGEQYF. For the CDR3, the DNA is TGTGCCAGCAGAAGACTAGGACGAGACGGGGAGCAGTACTTC.

In this sample, this clonotype turned up many times. This chain connects TRBV12-3 or TRBV12-4 to TRBJ2-6; D might be TRBD1 (5 bases). V was cut by 5 bases and J by 0 bases, with 17 bases left in between. The CDR3 totals 18 residues. In DNA, the CDR3 is TGTGCCAGCAGTCTCCCCAGGGAACACGACTCTGGGGCCAACGTCCTGACTTTC. Translated: CASSLPREHDSGANVLTF.

This chain uses TRBV29-1 with TRBJ2-5; 11 bases are a match to TRBD2. The germline V gene has CDR1 SQVTM and CDR2 ANQGSEA. CDR3 length: 14 amino acids. J gave up 8 bases and V 7 bases, and 12 bases lay outside the gene matches. CDR3: CSASRLAGPITQYF. CDR3 in DNA: TGCAGCGCTTCCAGACTAGCGGGGCCCATTACCCAGTACTTC. Full variable domain (outside the CDR3, taken from reference TRBV29-1 and TRBJ2-5): SAVISQKPSRDICQRGTSLTIQCQVDSQVTMMFWYRQQPGQSLTLIATANQGSEATYESGFVIDKFPISRPNLTFSTLTVSNMSPEDSSIYLCSASRLAGPITQYFGPGTRLLVL.

There are a few counts of this clonotype. V usage is TRBV6-2 or TRBV6-3 and J usage is TRBJ1-1; maybe TRBD1 (6 bases). Trimming took off 2 bases at V and 1 base at J, with 11 bases between the two ends. Germline CDR1 reads MNHEY; CDR2 reads SVGEGT. CDR3 length: 15 amino acids. CDR3 coding DNA: TGTGCCAGCAGTTACGGTACAGGGTCGAACACTGAAGCTTTCTTT. This encodes CASSYGTGSNTEAFF.

With respect to this clonotype: One end of the junction varies from germline; a read error may be responsible. The rearrangement uses TRBV10-3 and TRBJ2-7; either TRBD1 or TRBD2 may fit D (7 bases each). The germline gives CDR1 ENHRY, CDR2 SYGVKD. CDR3 length: 14 residues. The CDR3 DNA reads TGTGCCAGCAGTTACAGGGGAGGGAACGACGAGCAGTACTTC. Translated: CASSYRGGNDEQYF.

On this clonotype: Just one base apart from a much larger clone, this may be a read error. V usage is TRBV6-6 and J usage is TRBJ1-4; 10 nucleotides line up with TRBD1. V dropped 2 bases and J dropped 7; count of bases not matched to a gene: 1. Germline V gene data show CDR1 as MNHNY and CDR2 as SVGAGI (reference sequence). The CDR3 is 14 amino acids. The CDR3 protein is CASSYGTGVEKLFF. CDR3 sequence (DNA): TGTGCCAGCAGTTACGGGACAGGGGTTGAAAAACTGTTTTTT.

The sample holds many counts of this clonotype. The chain links TRBV2 to TRBJ1-5; D perhaps matches TRBD1 (6 bases). V was clipped by 5 bases and J by 4 bases, with 12 bases between them. Germline CDR1 is SNHLY and CDR2 is FYNNEI. CDR3 size: 14 residues. This CDR3 is CASSNRDTNQPQHF. The CDR3 bases are TGTGCCAGCAGTAACCGGGACACAAATCAGCCCCAGCATTTT.

As regards this clonotype: A much more abundant neighbour one base away suggests this may be a read error. This chain links TRBV5-6 with TRBJ1-1, with a weak D call TRBD1 (6 bases). CDR1 is SGHDT and CDR2 is YYEEEE in the germline V gene. The CDR3 is 14 residues long. The DNA for the CDR3 is TGTACCAGCAGCCACTATGCAGGGGTCACTGAAGCTTTCTTT. Translation: CTSSHYAGVTEAFF.

This clonotype occurred many times. The V call is TRBV10-3, the J call TRBJ2-7, with TRBD1 matching over 9 bases. The V gene end was trimmed by 0 bases and the J gene end by 0 bases; junction bases not matched to a gene: 6. The CDR3 totals 17 residues. Germline-derived CDR1 and CDR2 are ENHRY and SYGVKD. DNA for the CDR3: TGTGCCATCAGTGAGTCCTTGGGACAGGGCTCCTCCTACGAGCAGTACTTC. Its translation: CAISESLGQGSSYEQYF.

V is TRBV7-3 and J is TRBJ1-2, with a weak D call TRBD1 (5 bases). The CDR3 sequence is 18 residues long. Trimming stripped 3 bases from V and 4 bases from J, with 24 bases between. CDR1 and CDR2 (germline): SGHTA, FQGTGA. The CDR3 DNA reads as TGTGCCAGCAGCTTTCAAACACCGGCAGGGACCCACGGCTATGGCTACACCTTC. It specifies CASSFQTPAGTHGYGYTF. Full variable domain (rest looked up from reference TRBV7-3 and TRBJ1-2): GAGVSQTPSNKVTEKGKYVELRCDPISGHTALYWYRQSLGQGPEFLIYFQGTGAADDSGLPNDRFFAVRPEGSVSTLKIQRTERGDSAVYLCASSFQTPAGTHGYGYTFGSGTRLTVV.

This clonotype was detected many times. V gene TRBV24-1 combines with J gene TRBJ1-4; possibly TRBD1 for D (6 bases). V was pared by 5 bases and J by 8 bases, with 11 bases between. Germline V lookup: CDR1 KGHDR, CDR2 SFDVKD. The CDR3 totals 13 residues. CDR3: CATSGQGGEKLFF. The CDR3 bases are TGTGCCACCAGTGGACAAGGGGGAGAAAAACTGTTTTTT.

This clonotype was seen only a few times. The chain is built from TRBV18 and TRBJ1-6; D might be TRBD1 (6 bases). Germline CDR1 reads KGHSH; CDR2 reads LQKENI. V dropped 9 bases and J dropped 5 bases, with 11 bases sitting between them. The CDR3 sequence is 13 residues long. The CDR3 here is CASGQRDNSPLHF. DNA of the CDR3: TGTGCCAGTGGACAGCGAGATAATTCACCCCTCCACTTT.

Regarding this clonotype: This sequence may be a read error, since a much larger clone differs from it by one base. The CDR3 carries no conserved terminal phenylalanine or tryptophan, so it likely arises from a read error. The chain links TRBV2 to TRBJ1-1; no firm D call. From germline, CDR1 is SNHLY and CDR2 FYNNEI. V was trimmed by 5 bases and J by 0 bases, leaving 13 bases between them. This CDR3 contains 15 residues. CDR3 amino acids: CASSPQLHMNTEAFL. The CDR3 DNA reads TGTGCCAGCAGTCCACAACTCCACATGAACACTGAAGCTTTCCTT.

This clonotype was recorded only once. This may stem from a read error, because a much larger clone lies one nucleotide away. The V and J genes are TRBV7-8 and TRBJ1-2, with 7 bases lining up with TRBD1. This CDR3 has 15 residues. CDR1 is SGHVS, CDR2 FQNEAQ, per germline. The CDR3 DNA follows: TGTGCCAGCAGCTTAGCGCAGGGGGAGAACTATGGCTGCACCTTC. Its translation: CASSLAQGENYGCTF.

J is TRBJ1-1 and V is TRBV25-1, with TRBD1 matching over 7 bases. Germline trimming cut 8 bases from V and 10 bases from J; bases unmatched to any gene: 7. Germline CDR1 and CDR2: MGHDK and SYGVNS. The CDR3 consists of 11 residues. The CDR3 is CASVTQGGAFF. The CDR3 region has the DNA TGTGCCAGCGTGACCCAGGGGGGAGCTTTCTTT. Full variable domain (rest looked up from reference TRBV25-1 and TRBJ1-1): EADIYQTPRYLVIGTGKKITLECSQTMGHDKMYWYQQDPGMELHLIHYSYGVNSTEKGDLSSESTVSRIRTEHFPLTLESARPSHTSQYLCASVTQGGAFFGQGTRLTVV.

The gene calls are TRBV13 and TRBJ2-3; D unresolved. The CDR3 sequence is 16 residues long. V was cut by 0 bases and J by 2 bases, with 12 bases left in between. Germline-derived CDR1 and CDR2 are PRHDT and FYEKMQ (reference sequence). Written as DNA, the CDR3 is TGTGCCAGCAGCTTAGGCCGGTACCTTTACACAGATACGCAGTATTTT. Residues: CASSLGRYLYTDTQYF.

The table lists this clonotype with a count of one. This chain joins TRBV25-1 and TRBJ2-7, with 9 bases matching TRBD1. The CDR3 is made up of 13 amino acids. The trim removed 4 bases at V and 6 bases at J, leaving 4 bases unmatched. Germline V gene sequence: CDR1 MGHDK, CDR2 SYGVNS. This CDR3 is CASSVQGATEQYF. The CDR3 DNA reads as TGTGCCAGCAGTGTACAGGGGGCGACCGAGCAGTACTTC.

Many counts were recorded for this clonotype. The chain carries TRBV19 and TRBJ2-6, with D maybe TRBD1 (5 bases). CDR1 is LNHDA, CDR2 SQIVND, per germline (reference sequence). The CDR3 contains 15 residues. V lost 7 bases to trimming and J lost 1 base, with 11 bases between them. CDR3 nucleotide sequence: TGTGCCAGTATCGCAGGGCAGTCTGGGGCCAACGTCCTGACTTTC. As protein: CASIAGQSGANVLTF.

This clonotype was picked up one time. The gene calls are TRBV25-1 and TRBJ2-7; perhaps TRBD2 as D (6 bases). Germline CDR1 is MGHDK and CDR2 is SYGVNS. The CDR3 is 18 residues long. V shed 6 bases and J shed 4 bases, with 28 bases lying between them. The CDR3 DNA reads TGTGCCAGCAGCCCCTACTCAGGGCGCGCGGGGTGGGAGTACGAGCAGTACTTC. It is translated as CASSPYSGRAGWEYEQYF.

Note on this clonotype: A read error may produce the germline difference seen at one junction end. Here the CDR3 DNA reads TGTGCCATCGCGGTTGGGGACTACGGGCAGTACTTC. It yields the protein CAIAVGDYGQYF. The V call is TRBV10-3, the J call TRBJ2-7; TRBD2 aligns across 7 bases. This CDR3 is 12 amino acids long. Germline V gene sequence: CDR1 ENHRY, CDR2 SYGVKD.

This clonotype was seen a handful of times. The CDR3 protein is CASSPREGNTIYF. In DNA, the CDR3 is TGTGCCAGCTCACCACGAGAGGGAAACACCATATATTTT. The J gene is TRBJ1-3, the V gene TRBV18; D is ambiguous. The CDR3 runs 13 residues. V lost 1 base, J lost 4 bases, and 5 bases lay in between. Looked up from germline, CDR1 is KGHSH and CDR2 is LQKENI.